The 32 T cell receptor beta chains below come from one sample, sequenced in a study of blood T cell repertoires in COVID-19. Here immunoSEQ multiplex PCR was the method, and the copy in TCRdb shows in-frame clones only, minus some. This table holds about 62,000 clones, 75% to 90% found once. Sequenced sample: peripheral blood. The receptors shown here come from a woman aged 55-69 years with COVID-19, enrolled during active disease.

The J gene is TRBJ1-1, the V gene TRBV7-8; perhaps TRBD1 as D (5 bases). The germline CDR1 and CDR2 sequences are SGHVS and FQNEAQ. Trimming shortened V by 2 bases and J by 1 base, and 14 bases separated the two germline ends. The length of the CDR3 is 16 residues. CDR3 in amino acids: CASSLIQGFPNTEAFF. CDR3 in DNA: TGTGCCAGCAGCTTAATTCAGGGATTCCCGAACACTGAAGCTTTCTTT.

The chain has TRBV7-2 and TRBJ2-7; TRBD2 matches 10 bases. The CDR3 spans 17 residues. Trimming took 2 bases from V and 6 from J; bases not matched to a gene: 13. CDR1 SGHTA and CDR2 FQGNSA come from the germline V gene. The CDR3 here is CASSLISGAGGRIEQYF. The CDR3 DNA reads as TGTGCCAGCAGCTTAATATCCGGAGCGGGAGGGCGGATCGAGCAGTACTTC.

CDR3 residues: CAWRGQSSGNTIYF. In DNA, the CDR3 is TGTGCCTGGAGGGGACAGAGCTCTGGAAACACCATATATTTT. This chain connects TRBV30 to TRBJ1-3, with TRBD1 matching 7 bases. The CDR3 extends over 14 amino acids. CDR1 and CDR2 (germline): GTSNPN, SVGIG (reference sequence). The V and J ends lost 3 bases and 0 bases, in that order; junction bases with no gene match: 2. The variable domain in full, completed from reference TRBV30 and TRBJ1-3, reads SQTIHQWPATLVQPVGSPLSLECTVEGTSNPNLYWYRQAAGRGLQLLFYSVGIGQISSEVPQNLSASRPQDRQFILSSKKLLLSDSGFYLCAWRGQSSGNTIYFGEGSWLTVV.

This clone was detected once. The chain uses TRBV3-1 (or the pseudogene TRBV3-2) and TRBJ2-7; no clear D gene. The CDR3 contains 15 residues. The germline V gene has CDR1 LGHDT and CDR2 YNNKEL (reference sequence). Trimming removed 0 bases from V and 3 bases from J, with 12 bases in between. The CDR3 DNA reads TGTGCCAGCAGCCAAGATAGAAACAGCAACTACGAGCAGTACTTC. The encoded protein is CASSQDRNSNYEQYF.

J is TRBJ2-7 and V is TRBV28, with D unresolved. Germline V gene lookup returns CDR1 MDHEN and CDR2 SYDVKM. The CDR3 is 13 residues long. V was trimmed by 5 bases and J by 3 bases, leaving 11 bases between them. The CDR3 DNA reads as TGTGCCAGCAGTCCACCTTGGAGCTACGAGCAGTACTTC. This encodes CASSPPWSYEQYF.

The V gene is TRBV28, the J gene TRBJ1-3; no clear D gene. CDR3 size: 14 residues. Germline loops: CDR1 MDHEN, CDR2 SYDVKM. V dropped 5 bases and J dropped 4 bases, with 12 bases sitting between them. CDR3 nucleotides: TGTGCCAGCAGTATCAGACAAGCAGGAAACACCATATATTTT. It specifies CASSIRQAGNTIYF.

V gene TRBV7-2 combines with J gene TRBJ1-4; 9 nucleotides align to TRBD1. The CDR3 consists of 17 residues. Germline CDR1 is SGHTA and CDR2 is FQGNSA. V shed 5 bases and J 8 bases; nucleotides not matched to a gene: 15. This CDR3 is CASSPRQKGTGREKLFF. The CDR3 DNA reads as TGTGCCAGCAGCCCGCGCCAGAAAGGGACAGGGAGGGAAAAACTGTTTTTT. The variable domain in full, with the rest retrieved from reference TRBV7-2 and TRBJ1-4, is GAGVSQSPSNKVTEKGKDVELRCDPISGHTALYWYRQSLGQGLEFLIYFQGNSAPDKSGLPSDRFSAERTGGSVSTLTIQRTQQEDSAVYLCASSPRQKGTGREKLFFGSGTQLSVL.

The chain employs TRBV27 and TRBJ1-2; 7 positions match TRBD1. With V trimmed by 0 bases and J by 4 bases, 5 bases remained unmatched. Germline V gene lookup returns CDR1 MNHEY and CDR2 SMNVEV (reference sequence). This CDR3 spans 15 amino acids. The CDR3 reads CASSLSLAGGYGYTF. CDR3 coding DNA: TGTGCCAGCAGTTTATCGTTGGCAGGGGGCTATGGCTACACCTTC.

In DNA form, the CDR3 reads TGTGCCAGCAGTCCCCTTTCTGGAAACACCATATATTTT. It codes for CASSPLSGNTIYF. The V gene is TRBV6-6, the J gene TRBJ1-3, with D hard to call. V was trimmed by 5 bases and J by 1 base, leaving 6 bases between them. Per the germline V gene, CDR1 is MNHNY and CDR2 is SVGAGI (reference sequence). The CDR3 sequence is 13 residues long.

The genes are TRBV4-2 and TRBJ2-3; 7 bases align to TRBD2. J gave up 5 bases and V 2 bases, and 25 bases lay outside the gene matches. The CDR3 is made up of 21 amino acids. CDR1 and CDR2 (germline): LGHNA, YNFKEQ. CDR3 protein: CASSQQDGGTVTSAPRDTQYF. DNA for the CDR3: TGTGCCAGCAGCCAACAAGACGGGGGAACAGTCACTAGCGCGCCTAGAGATACGCAGTATTTT.

V is TRBV6-2 or TRBV6-3 and J is TRBJ2-5; 9 nucleotides match TRBD1. Germline values: CDR1 MNHEY, CDR2 SVGEGT. V lost 5 bases and J lost 5; bases outside the gene matches: 15. The CDR3 spans 17 residues. This CDR3 is CASSHGLHRGQDETQYF. For the CDR3, the DNA is TGTGCCAGCAGTCACGGCCTACACAGGGGGCAGGATGAGACCCAGTACTTC.

The chain has TRBV7-2 and TRBJ1-3, with TRBD1 as a possible D gene (6 bases). CDR1 SGHTA and CDR2 FQGNSA come from the germline V gene. The CDR3 is 17 residues long. Trimming took 3 bases from V and 0 from J, leaving 15 bases between them. The CDR3 protein is CASSFKTGALSGNTIYF. For the CDR3, the DNA is TGTGCCAGCAGCTTCAAGACAGGTGCACTCTCTGGAAACACCATATATTTT.

CDR3 DNA: TGTGCCAGCAGCGCCAGGGATAAGTCCGCACAAAACACTGAAGCTTTCTTT. Translation gives CASSARDKSAQNTEAFF. The chain carries TRBV11-2 and TRBJ1-1, with a tentative D call TRBD1 (5 bases). The CDR3 runs to 17 residues. CDR1 and CDR2 from the germline V gene are SGHAT and FQNNGV. The V end lost 5 bases, the J end lost 2 bases, and 21 bases lay between the germline ends.

This chain links TRBV6-6 with TRBJ2-3; a weak D match, TRBD1 (6 bases). CDR1 and CDR2 (germline): MNHNY, SVGAGI (reference sequence). The V end lost 4 bases, the J end lost 1 base, and 12 bases lay between the germline ends. There are 15 residues in the CDR3. The CDR3 here is CASSFRGAGTDTQYF. The CDR3 DNA reads as TGTGCCAGCAGTTTCAGGGGCGCGGGCACAGATACGCAGTATTTT.

J is TRBJ1-3 and V is TRBV5-1; 7 positions agree with TRBD1. V gave up 8 bases and J gave up 0 bases; unmatched junction bases: 5. Germline values: CDR1 SGHRS, CDR2 YFSETQ. This CDR3 is 14 amino acids long. The CDR3 DNA sequence: TGCGCCAGTCTAGACAGGGACTCTGGAAACACCATATATTTT. Its translation is CASLDRDSGNTIYF.

The chain joins TRBV5-6 to TRBJ2-1; possibly TRBD1 for D (6 bases). The germline gives CDR1 SGHDT, CDR2 YYEEEE. This CDR3 is 15 amino acids long. V lost 4 bases and J 8 bases, leaving 19 bases between the germline ends. The CDR3 DNA is TGTGCCAGCAGCCCCACAGGGAGAGGCGAACATGAGCAGTTCTTC. This translates into CASSPTGRGEHEQFF.

This clone occurred a few times. The rearrangement uses TRBV7-9 and TRBJ2-2, with D uncertain. V lost 5 bases and J 9 bases, leaving 7 bases between the germline ends. CDR3 size: 11 residues. Germline V CDR1 and CDR2: SEHNR, FQNEAQ (reference sequence). The CDR3 sequence is CASSPLRELFF. The CDR3 DNA sequence: TGTGCCAGCAGCCCCCTAAGGGAGCTGTTTTTT.

V and J are TRBV24-1 and TRBJ2-3, with TRBD2 identical over 8 bases. Looked up from germline, CDR1 is KGHDR and CDR2 is SFDVKD. This CDR3 has 17 residues. V dropped 4 bases and J dropped 1; count of bases not matched to a gene: 9. The CDR3 spells CATSDPGLELGTDTQYF. Here the CDR3 DNA reads TGTGCCACCAGTGACCCGGGACTAGAACTAGGCACAGATACGCAGTATTTT.

The chain joins TRBV5-6 to TRBJ1-2; no reliable D call. V was trimmed by 4 bases and J by 8 bases, leaving 24 bases between them. Germline-derived CDR1 and CDR2 are SGHDT and YYEEEE. The CDR3 extends over 16 amino acids. The DNA for the CDR3 is TGTGCCAGCAGCCTTCCGACACAATCAGTTGTGGGCGGCTACACCTTC. It yields the protein CASSLPTQSVVGGYTF.

This chain uses TRBV30 with TRBJ1-2, with D uncertain. This CDR3 contains 10 residues. Germline loops: CDR1 GTSNPN, CDR2 SVGIG (reference sequence). Trimming shortened V by 1 base and J by 8 bases, and 5 bases separated the two germline ends. This CDR3 reads CAWSDTGYTF. CDR3 bases: TGTGCCTGGAGTGACACCGGCTACACCTTC.

The V call is TRBV7-8, the J call TRBJ2-1; 9 nucleotides match TRBD2. The V gene's germline CDR1 is SGHVS and CDR2 FQNEAQ. Trimming removed 4 bases from V and 4 bases from J; junction bases left unmatched: 8. This CDR3 contains 16 residues. In DNA, the CDR3 is TGTGCCAGCAGCTCGACTAGCGGAAACTCATACAATGAGCAGTTCTTC. The encoded protein is CASSSTSGNSYNEQFF.

Only a few counts were recorded for this clone. The V and J genes are TRBV30 and TRBJ1-2; D gene ambiguous. Deletions cut 3 bases from V and 6 bases from J, with 11 bases between. Germline V gene sequence: CDR1 GTSNPN, CDR2 SVGIG (reference sequence). This CDR3 spans 12 amino acids. The CDR3 protein is CAWRFSRDGYTF. The DNA of the CDR3 is TGTGCCTGGAGATTTTCGCGAGATGGCTACACCTTC.

This chain's CDR3 is CAITSGGPNEQFF. CDR3 DNA sequence: TGTGCCATCACAAGCGGGGGCCCCAATGAGCAGTTCTTC. The chain carries TRBV10-3 and TRBJ2-1, with TRBD2 identical over 8 bases. The CDR3 totals 13 residues. The trim removed 7 bases at V and 6 bases at J, leaving 5 bases unmatched. Germline V gene sequence: CDR1 ENHRY, CDR2 SYGVKD.

V and J are TRBV28 and TRBJ1-5; tentative D call: TRBD1 (6 bases). Germline values: CDR1 MDHEN, CDR2 SYDVKM. The V and J ends lost 2 bases and 2 bases respectively, with 10 bases between them. The CDR3 is made up of 15 amino acids. CDR3 DNA: TGTGCCAGCAGTTTAACAGGGTTCGGCAATCAGCCCCAGCATTTT. As protein: CASSLTGFGNQPQHF.

The rearrangement uses TRBV30 and TRBJ2-7, with 13 bases lining up with TRBD2. The CDR3 extends over 15 amino acids. Trimming cost V 3 bases and J 5 bases; bases outside gene matches: 7. The V gene's germline CDR1 is GTSNPN and CDR2 SVGIG (reference sequence). The CDR3: CAWSDGLAGVDEQYF. The CDR3 bases are TGTGCCTGGAGCGACGGACTAGCGGGAGTTGACGAGCAGTACTTC.

This clone occurred once. The gene calls are TRBV6-5 and TRBJ1-5; D gene uncertain. The CDR3 contains 13 residues. Germline values: CDR1 MNHEY, CDR2 SVGAGI. Trimming stripped 5 bases from V and 0 bases from J, with 5 bases between. In nucleotides, the CDR3 is TGTGCCAGCAGTCCCTATAGCAATCAGCCCCAGCATTTT. This encodes CASSPYSNQPQHF.

In the case of this clone: Because the CDR3's place on the DNA is in doubt, the DNA is left out and the CDR3 is given as listed by TCRdb. The gene calls are TRBV21-1 and TRBJ2-7; TRBD1 is the table's D call, not checked against the DNA. TRBV21-1 is given as a pseudogene. The CDR3 is 16 amino acids long, termini counted. The CDR3 protein is CASSPQVGTGTYEQYF.

The chain links TRBV6-5 to TRBJ1-2; weak D call: TRBD1 (6 bases). The CDR3 is 13 amino acids. Germline loops: CDR1 MNHEY, CDR2 SVGAGI. With 7 bases removed from V and 8 bases from J, the gap between germline ends came to 17 bases. CDR3 nucleotides: TGTGCCAGCACCCAGCCAGGGGCCGGGGGCTACACCTTC. Translation: CASTQPGAGGYTF.

As to this clone: The same CDR3 also results from other DNA sequences found in this sample. The chain employs TRBV6-5 and TRBJ2-5, with D tentatively TRBD1 (6 bases). The CDR3 is made up of 12 amino acids. The ends were cut back, 5 bases at V and 2 bases at J, with 6 bases in the middle. Germline V CDR1 and CDR2: MNHEY, SVGAGI. CDR3 amino acids: CASSRGQETQYF. The CDR3, as DNA: TGTGCCAGCAGTAGGGGGCAAGAGACCCAGTACTTC.

The J gene is TRBJ2-1, the V gene TRBV3-1 (or the pseudogene TRBV3-2); the match to TRBD2 covers 11 bases. After removal of 2 bases from V and 10 bases from J, the junction contained 7 bases not matched to a gene. Germline V gives CDR1 LGHDT, CDR2 YNNKEL (reference sequence). CDR3 length: 15 amino acids. CDR3: CASSQNSGRAGEQFF. CDR3 bases: TGTGCCAGCAGCCAAAATAGCGGGAGGGCCGGGGAGCAGTTCTTC.

As DNA, the CDR3 is TGTGCCAGCAGTCCAAGCCTTAGCGGGACCTACGAGCAGTACTTC. This codes for CASSPSLSGTYEQYF. This rearrangement joins TRBV6-2 or TRBV6-3 to TRBJ2-7; 8 bases are shared with TRBD2. Germline CDR1 reads MNHEY; CDR2 reads SVGEGT. J lost 2 bases, V lost 5 bases, and 8 bases had no gene match. This CDR3 comprises 15 residues.

This chain links TRBV2 with TRBJ2-1; 13 bases are a match to TRBD2. Germline V gene sequence: CDR1 SNHLY, CDR2 FYNNEI. Trimming cost V 9 bases and J 7 bases; bases outside gene matches: 6. This CDR3 region has 14 residues. The CDR3 spells CARRLAGGLNEQFF. The CDR3 nucleotides read TGTGCCAGGAGACTAGCGGGAGGACTGAATGAGCAGTTCTTC. The whole variable domain, filled in from reference TRBV2 and TRBJ2-1, reads EPEVTQTPSHQVTQMGQEVILRCVPISNHLYFYWYRQILGQKVEFLVSFYNNEISEKSEIFDDQFSVERPDGSNFTLKIRSTKLEDSAMYFCARRLAGGLNEQFFGPGTRLTVL.